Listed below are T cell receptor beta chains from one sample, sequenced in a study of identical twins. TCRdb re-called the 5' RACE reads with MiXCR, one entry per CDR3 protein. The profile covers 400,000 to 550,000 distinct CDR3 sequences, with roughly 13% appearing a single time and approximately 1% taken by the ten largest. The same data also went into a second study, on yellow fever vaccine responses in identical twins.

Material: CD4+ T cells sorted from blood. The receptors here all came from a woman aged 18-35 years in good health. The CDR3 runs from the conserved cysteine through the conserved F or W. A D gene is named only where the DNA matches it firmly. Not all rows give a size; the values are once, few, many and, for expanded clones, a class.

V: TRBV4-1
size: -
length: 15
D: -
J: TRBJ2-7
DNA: TGCGCCAGCAGCCAAGGTGCAGGACTTCTCTACGAGCAGTACTTC
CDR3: CASSQGAGLLYEQYF

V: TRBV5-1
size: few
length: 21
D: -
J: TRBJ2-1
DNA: TGCGCCAGCAGCTCCCGCCGACAGGACGACAGGTTAGAAAATAACAACAATGAGCAGTTCTTC
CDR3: CASSSRRQDDRLENNNNEQFF

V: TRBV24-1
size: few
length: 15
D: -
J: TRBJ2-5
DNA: TGTGCCACCAGTGATGCGACACCGGGAGCCCAGACCCAGTACTTC
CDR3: CATSDATPGAQTQYF

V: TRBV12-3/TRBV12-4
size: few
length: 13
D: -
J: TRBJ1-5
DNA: TGTGCCAGCAGTATACAGGTAGATCAGCCCCAGCATTTT
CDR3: CASSIQVDQPQHF

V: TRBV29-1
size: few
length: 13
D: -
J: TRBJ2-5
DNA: TGCAGCGTTGGTTTGCGGCCCGGAGAGACCCAGTACTTC
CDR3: CSVGLRPGETQYF

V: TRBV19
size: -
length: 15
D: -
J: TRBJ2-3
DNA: TGTGCCAGTAGTATTTTGCGGGACCTCACAGATACGCAGTATTTT
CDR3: CASSILRDLTDTQYF

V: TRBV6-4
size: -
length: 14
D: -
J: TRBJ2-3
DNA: TGTGCCAGCAGTGACTCGGCCAGGACAGATACGCAGTATTTT
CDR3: CASSDSARTDTQYF

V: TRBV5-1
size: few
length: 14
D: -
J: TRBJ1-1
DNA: TGCGCCAGCACTTTCTTCTCCAGGGACACTGAAGCTTTCTTT
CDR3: CASTFFSRDTEAFF

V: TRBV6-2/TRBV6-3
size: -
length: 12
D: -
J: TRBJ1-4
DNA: TGTGCCAGCAGTTACAACAATGAAAAACTGTTTTTT
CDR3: CASSYNNEKLFF

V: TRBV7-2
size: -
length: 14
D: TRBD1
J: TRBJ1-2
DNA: TGTGCCAGCAGCTTACACAGGGGAGGAGATGGCTACACCTTC
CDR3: CASSLHRGGDGYTF

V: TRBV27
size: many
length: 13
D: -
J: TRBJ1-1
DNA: TGTGCCAGCAGTGGACGTATGAACACTGAAGCTTTCTTT
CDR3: CASSGRMNTEAFF

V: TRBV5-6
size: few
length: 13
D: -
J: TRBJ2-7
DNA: TGTGCCAGCAGCTCCCTGGGGGGCAACGAGCAGTACTTC
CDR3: CASSSLGGNEQYF

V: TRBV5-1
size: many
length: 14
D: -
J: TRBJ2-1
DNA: TGTGCCAGCAGTTTAAGAGGGAGCTACAATGAGCAGTTCTTC
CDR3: CASSLRGSYNEQFF

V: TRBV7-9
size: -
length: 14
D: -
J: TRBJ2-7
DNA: TGTGCCAGCAGCCCCCAGACAGCCTCCTACGAGCAGTACTTC
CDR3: CASSPQTASYEQYF

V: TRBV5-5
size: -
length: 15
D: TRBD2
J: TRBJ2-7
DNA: TGTGCCAGGGCTCTCTTAGCGGGAACAAACTACGAGCAGTACTTC
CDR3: CARALLAGTNYEQYF

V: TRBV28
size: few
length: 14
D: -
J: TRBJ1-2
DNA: TGTGCCAGCAGTTTCCAGGGGAACATCTATGGCTACACCTTC
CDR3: CASSFQGNIYGYTF

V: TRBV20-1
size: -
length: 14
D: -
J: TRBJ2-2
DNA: TGCAGTGCTAAGAGTCCGGGGACCACCGGGGAGCTGTTTTTT
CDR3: CSAKSPGTTGELFF

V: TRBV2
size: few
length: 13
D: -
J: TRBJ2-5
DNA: TGTGCCAGCAGAAAGGACATAATGGAGACCCAGTACTTC
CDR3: CASRKDIMETQYF

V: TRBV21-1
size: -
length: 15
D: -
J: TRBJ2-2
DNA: TGTGCCAGCAGCAAACGAACGGAACTACACGGGGGGCTGTTTTTT
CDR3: CASSKRTELHGGLFF

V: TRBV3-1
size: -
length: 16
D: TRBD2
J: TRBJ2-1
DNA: TGTGCCAGCAGCGGAAAGGCGACAGCGGGGGGGGATGAGCAGTTCTTC
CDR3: CASSGKATAGGDEQFF

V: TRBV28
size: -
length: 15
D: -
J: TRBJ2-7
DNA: TGTGCCAGCAGTTCCCCGGGACTTGAAGCCTACGAGCAGTACTTC
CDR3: CASSSPGLEAYEQYF

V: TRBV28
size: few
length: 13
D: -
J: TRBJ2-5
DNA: TGTGCCAGCAGTTTTTTCCCCCTCGGGGCCCAGTACTTC
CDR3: CASSFFPLGAQYF

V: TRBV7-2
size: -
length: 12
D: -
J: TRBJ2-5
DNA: TGTGCCAGCAGTCATGTCGCGGAGACCCAGTACTTC
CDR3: CASSHVAETQYF

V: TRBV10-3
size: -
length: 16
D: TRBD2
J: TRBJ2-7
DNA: TGTGCCATCAGTGAGTCGACTAGCTTCGGTGTCTACGAGCAGTACTTC
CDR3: CAISESTSFGVYEQYF

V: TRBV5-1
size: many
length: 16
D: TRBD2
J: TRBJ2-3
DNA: TGCGCCAGCAGCCCCTCCCTAGCGGGAAGCACAGATACGCAGTATTTT
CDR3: CASSPSLAGSTDTQYF

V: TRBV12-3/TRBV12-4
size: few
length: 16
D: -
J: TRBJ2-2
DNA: TGTGCCAGCAGTTTAAAGGCAGGGACTAACACCGGGGAGCTGTTTTTT
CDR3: CASSLKAGTNTGELFF

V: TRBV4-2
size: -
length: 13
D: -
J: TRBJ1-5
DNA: TGTGCCAGCAGCCAAGGGACGGTCCAGCCCCAGCATTTT
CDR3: CASSQGTVQPQHF

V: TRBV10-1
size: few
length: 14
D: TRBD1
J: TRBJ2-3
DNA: TGCGCCAGCAAACGGGACAGGGGCGAAGATACGCAGTATTTT
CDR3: CASKRDRGEDTQYF

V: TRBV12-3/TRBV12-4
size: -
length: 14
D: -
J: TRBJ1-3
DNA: TGTGCCAGCCCTAAAGGGGGTTACTTGAACACCATATATTTT
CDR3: CASPKGGYLNTIYF

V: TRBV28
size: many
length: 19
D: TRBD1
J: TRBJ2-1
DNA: TGTGCCAGCAGTTTATCAGGGTGGACAGGGGGTTCCGTATACAATGAGCAGTTCTTC
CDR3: CASSLSGWTGGSVYNEQFF

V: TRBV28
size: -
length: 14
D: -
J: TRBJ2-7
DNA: TGTGCCAGCAGTTTATACAGGGGGGGCTACGAGCAGTACTTC
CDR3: CASSLYRGGYEQYF

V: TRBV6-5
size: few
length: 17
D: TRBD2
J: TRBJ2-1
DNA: TGTGCCAGCAGTTCCAACCGACTAGCGGGGGGAACGGGTGAGCAGTTCTTC
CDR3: CASSSNRLAGGTGEQFF

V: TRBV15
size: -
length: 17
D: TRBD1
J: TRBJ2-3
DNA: TGTGCCACCAGCAAGACGGGACAGTCCTCTAGCACAGATACGCAGTATTTT
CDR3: CATSKTGQSSSTDTQYF

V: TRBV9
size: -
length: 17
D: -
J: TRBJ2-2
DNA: TGTGCCAGCAGCGCCCCCATTCCCGGGGTGGGCACCGGGGAGCTGTTTTTT
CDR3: CASSAPIPGVGTGELFF

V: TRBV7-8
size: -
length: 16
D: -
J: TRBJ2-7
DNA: TGTGCCAGCAGCCCCGTCTCCGGGACACTGAATTACGAGCAGTACTTC
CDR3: CASSPVSGTLNYEQYF

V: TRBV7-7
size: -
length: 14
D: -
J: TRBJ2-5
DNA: TGTGCTAGCAGTATGGGACATTCACAAGAGACCCAGTACTTC
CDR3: CASSMGHSQETQYF

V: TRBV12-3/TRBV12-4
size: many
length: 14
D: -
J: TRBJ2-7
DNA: TGTGCCAGCAGTCGACCCAGGGGGGACTACGAGCAGTACTTC
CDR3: CASSRPRGDYEQYF

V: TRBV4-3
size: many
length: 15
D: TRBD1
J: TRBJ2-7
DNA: TGCGCCAGCAGCCAGGAACCGGGACAGTTTTACGAGCAGTACTTC
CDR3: CASSQEPGQFYEQYF

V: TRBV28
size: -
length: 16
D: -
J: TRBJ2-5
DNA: TGTGCCAGCAGCCTCGGGACTGGGCAAGGACAAGAGACCCAGTACTTC
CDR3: CASSLGTGQGQETQYF

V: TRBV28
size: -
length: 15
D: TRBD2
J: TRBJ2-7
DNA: TGTGCCAGCACCGGGGGGACGGTCAGCTCCTACGAGCAGTACTTC
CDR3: CASTGGTVSSYEQYF

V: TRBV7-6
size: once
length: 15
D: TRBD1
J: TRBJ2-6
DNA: TGTGCCAGTGGACAGGGGACTTCTGGGGCCAACGTCCTGACTTTC
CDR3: CASGQGTSGANVLTF

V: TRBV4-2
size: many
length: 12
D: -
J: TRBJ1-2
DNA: TGTGCCAGCAGCCAAGAATCCTATGGCTACACCTTC
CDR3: CASSQESYGYTF

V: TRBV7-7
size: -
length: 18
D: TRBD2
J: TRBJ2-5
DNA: TGTGCTAGCAGCTTAGGAGGTAGCGGGGGTCCATCCAAGAGGGCCCAGTACTTC
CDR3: CASSLGGSGGPSKRAQYF

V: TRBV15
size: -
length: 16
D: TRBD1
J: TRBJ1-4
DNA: TGTGCCACCAGCAGGGGAGGACAGGGGGCATTGGAAAAACTGTTTTTT
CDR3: CATSRGGQGALEKLFF

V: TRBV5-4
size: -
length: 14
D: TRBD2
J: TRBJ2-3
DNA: TGTGCCAGCAGTTATAGCGGGGGTACAGATACGCAGTATTTT
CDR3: CASSYSGGTDTQYF

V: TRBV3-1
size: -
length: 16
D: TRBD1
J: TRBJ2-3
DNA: TGTGCCAGCAGCCTGATCCGGGACAGCCTCACAGATACGCAGTATTTT
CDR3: CASSLIRDSLTDTQYF

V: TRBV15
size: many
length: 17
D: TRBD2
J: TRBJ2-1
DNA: TGTGCCACCAGCAGAGGTAGAGCGGGAGGCCGATCCAATGAGCAGTTCTTC
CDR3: CATSRGRAGGRSNEQFF

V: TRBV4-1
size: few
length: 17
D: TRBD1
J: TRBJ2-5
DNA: TGCGCCAGCAGCCAAGATATAATACAGGGGATTTGGAAGACCCAGTACTTC
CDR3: CASSQDIIQGIWKTQYF

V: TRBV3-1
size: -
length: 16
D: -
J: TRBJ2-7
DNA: TGTGCCAGCAGCAAAGTTGCTAGCGCGAGCTCCTACGAGCAGTACTTC
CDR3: CASSKVASASSYEQYF

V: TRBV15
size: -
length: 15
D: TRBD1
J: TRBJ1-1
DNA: TGTGCCACCAGCAGACCCGACAGGGGGGGGACTGAAGCTTTCTTT
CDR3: CATSRPDRGGTEAFF

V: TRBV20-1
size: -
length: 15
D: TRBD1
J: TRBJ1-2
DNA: TGCAGTGCTAGAGATCATGGGCAGGGGGGGAGTGGCTACACCTTC
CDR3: CSARDHGQGGSGYTF

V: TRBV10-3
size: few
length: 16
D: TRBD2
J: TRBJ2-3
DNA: TGTGCCATCAGCGAGACCACAGCGGGAGGGCCGGGTACGCAGTATTTT
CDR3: CAISETTAGGPGTQYF

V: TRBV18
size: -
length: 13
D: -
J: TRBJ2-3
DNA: TGTGCCAGCTCACCAAATTCCCGGGAGACGCAGTATTTT
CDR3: CASSPNSRETQYF

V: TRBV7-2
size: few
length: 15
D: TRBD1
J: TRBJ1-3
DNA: TGTGCCAGCAGCTTAGAACAGGGGCCTGGAAACACCATATATTTT
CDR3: CASSLEQGPGNTIYF

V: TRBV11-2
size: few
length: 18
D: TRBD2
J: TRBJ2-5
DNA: TGTGCCAGCAGCTTGAACCGGTGGACTAGGGATCTTGAAGAGACCCAGTACTTC
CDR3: CASSLNRWTRDLEETQYF

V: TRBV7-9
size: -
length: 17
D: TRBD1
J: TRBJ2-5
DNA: TGTGCCAGCACCCGCGGTTCTAGAACAGGGGGCGTAGAGACCCAGTACTTC
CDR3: CASTRGSRTGGVETQYF